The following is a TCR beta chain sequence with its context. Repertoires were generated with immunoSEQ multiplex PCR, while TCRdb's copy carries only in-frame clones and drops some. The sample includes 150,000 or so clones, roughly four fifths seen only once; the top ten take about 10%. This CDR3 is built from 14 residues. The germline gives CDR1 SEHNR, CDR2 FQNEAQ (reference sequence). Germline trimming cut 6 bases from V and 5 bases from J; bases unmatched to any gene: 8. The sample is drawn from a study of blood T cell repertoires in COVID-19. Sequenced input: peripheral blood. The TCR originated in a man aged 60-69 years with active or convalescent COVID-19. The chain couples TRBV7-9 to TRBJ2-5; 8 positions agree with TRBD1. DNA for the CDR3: TGTGCCAGCAGTAAAGGACAGGGTGGTGAGACCCAGTACTTC. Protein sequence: CASSKGQGGETQYF.